This record looks at one T cell receptor beta chain sequence and its context. Its specificity is unknown. TCRdb re-called the 5' RACE reads and catalogs CDR3 proteins one per entry, DNA excluded. Its clone listing holds just over 300,000 distinct CDR3 sequences. This CDR3 is built from 14 residues. The data were taken from a study of monozygotic twins with inflammatory bowel disease. General study findings and limits: With others, IBD patients shared fewer clonotypes than healthy twins did, especially with disease activity.

The source material was blood. The chain recombines TRBV12-3 or TRBV12-4 with TRBJ2-7; TCRdb names TRBD2, which stays unverified in the absence of DNA. The source of this sequence is a human donor with ulcerative colitis or Crohn's disease, or a healthy co-twin of an affected twin (not recorded which). CDR3: CASRGDGAKREQYF.